A single sample gave rise to the 32 T cell receptor beta chains below, sequenced in a study of long-term antiretroviral therapy in people with HIV. Running of the v3.0 immunoSEQ assay took place at survey level. Data came from immunoSEQ multiplex PCR; TCRdb stores just in-frame clones and leaves some out. This sample carries under 35,000 clones, approximately 96% of them seen once, and the ten largest clones take 2% to 3%. The input for sequencing was unsorted PBMCs, taken around 6.6 years after starting antiretroviral therapy. The receptors were gathered from a man under 40 with HIV.

The chain couples TRBV19 to TRBJ2-3; D tentatively reads TRBD1 or TRBD2 (5 bases each). V dropped 3 bases and J dropped 3 bases, with 16 bases sitting between them. The V gene's germline CDR1 is LNHDA and CDR2 SQIVND (reference sequence). This CDR3 is built from 16 residues. CDR3 DNA: TGTGCCAGTAGTATGGGACGGGGAGTTCTGACAGATACGCAGTATTTT. Translating gives CASSMGRGVLTDTQYF.

This rearrangement joins TRBV4-2 to TRBJ2-1, with D hard to call. V was cut by 1 base and J by 7 bases, with 17 bases left in between. Germline CDR1 is LGHNA and CDR2 is YNFKEQ. This CDR3 contains 16 residues. CDR3 loop: CASSQASARTDNEQFF. The CDR3 DNA follows: TGTGCCAGCAGCCAAGCCTCGGCCCGAACAGATAATGAGCAGTTCTTC.

The chain employs TRBV19 and TRBJ1-5; no clear D gene. Per germline, CDR1 LNHDA and CDR2 SQIVND (reference sequence). Trimming took off 5 bases at V and 9 bases at J, with 14 bases between the two ends. This CDR3 contains 13 residues. The CDR3 is CASSPEQTLPQHF. In DNA, the CDR3 is TGTGCCAGTAGTCCGGAGCAGACGTTGCCCCAGCATTTT.

The gene calls are TRBV19 and TRBJ2-7; TRBD2 matches at 8 bases. The CDR3 is made up of 14 amino acids. The V segment lost 6 bases and the J segment 2 bases; nucleotides outside the gene matches: 6. Germline V gene data show CDR1 as LNHDA and CDR2 as SQIVND (reference sequence). CDR3 coding DNA: TGTGCCAGTAGAATCAGCGGGGGCCCCTACGAGCAGTACTTC. As protein: CASRISGGPYEQYF.

This clone has just one count. The junction differs from germline at one of its ends, possibly a read error. This chain links TRBV11-2 with TRBJ1-1; D may be TRBD1 (5 bases). Germline V gives CDR1 SGHAT, CDR2 FQNNGV. This CDR3 region has 16 residues. The CDR3 sequence: CVSSLGGWGFRTEAFF. CDR3 in DNA: TGTGTCAGCAGCTTAGGAGGGTGGGGGTTTAGGACTGAAGCTTTCTTT.

The rearrangement joins TRBV29-1 to TRBJ2-1, with 10 bases fitting TRBD2. CDR3 size: 13 residues. After removal of 4 bases from V and 4 bases from J, the junction contained 1 base not matched to a gene. Germline lookup yields CDR1 SQVTM and CDR2 ANQGSEA. The CDR3 loop reads CSVVTSGYNEQFF. The CDR3 region has the DNA TGCAGCGTTGTGACTAGCGGGTACAATGAGCAGTTCTTC.

The chain combines TRBV7-6 with TRBJ2-1; 10 nucleotides match TRBD2. V gave up 0 bases and J gave up 10 bases; unmatched junction bases: 9. This CDR3 has 16 residues. In germline, CDR1 is SGHVS, CDR2 FNYEAQ. In nucleotides, the CDR3 is TGTGCCAGCAGCTTAGCACTAGCGGGAATTTCTTGGGAGCAGTTCTTC. Its translation: CASSLALAGISWEQFF.

J is TRBJ2-3 and V is TRBV29-1, with TRBD2 matching over 11 bases. The length of the CDR3 is 16 residues. Per germline, CDR1 SQVTM and CDR2 ANQGSEA. Losses at the gene ends were 0 bases for V and 6 bases for J; bases not matched to a gene: 8. The CDR3 DNA reads TGCAGCGTTGAAGATCTAGCGGGGGGTGGATCTGATACGCAGTATTTT. Translation: CSVEDLAGGGSDTQYF.

The chain recombines TRBV6-5 with TRBJ1-4, with no clear D. Per the germline V gene, CDR1 is MNHEY and CDR2 is SVGAGI. V lost 2 bases and J 0 bases, leaving 7 bases between the germline ends. CDR3 length equals 15 residues. Written as DNA, the CDR3 is TGTGCCAGCAGTTACGGGAGGACAACTAATGAAAAACTGTTTTTT. This codes for CASSYGRTTNEKLFF.

This clone was observed a single time. V usage is TRBV5-1 and J usage is TRBJ2-1; 7 bases line up with TRBD2. J lost 14 bases, V lost 4 bases, and 12 bases had no gene match. The CDR3 covers 13 residues. Germline CDR1 reads SGHRS; CDR2 reads YFSETQ. Written as DNA, the CDR3 is TGCGCCAGCAGCATCGGACTAGAAGGTCTTAAGTTCTTC. It specifies CASSIGLEGLKFF.

The chain joins TRBV2 to TRBJ2-3; D is unresolved. Trimming pared 5 bases from V and 0 bases from J, leaving 15 bases between. The germline CDR1 and CDR2 sequences are SNHLY and FYNNEI. CDR3 length: 16 amino acids. The CDR3 DNA is TGTGCCAGCAGTTATACTTTAAGGGCTAGCACAGATACGCAGTATTTT. Residues: CASSYTLRASTDTQYF.

The V call is TRBV6-5, the J call TRBJ1-2; TRBD1 aligns across 12 bases. The V and J ends lost 2 bases and 6 bases, in that order; junction bases with no gene match: 7. Looked up from germline, CDR1 is MNHEY and CDR2 is SVGAGI. This CDR3 is 16 amino acids long. The CDR3 region has the DNA TGTGCCAGCAGTTACGGGACAGGGGGCCTGGGGAATGGCTACACCTTC. Encoded protein: CASSYGTGGLGNGYTF.

This chain links TRBV5-1 with TRBJ1-2; no reliable D call. Germline assignment: CDR1 SGHRS and CDR2 YFSETQ. The V and J ends lost 3 bases and 8 bases respectively, with 17 bases between them. The CDR3 spans 14 residues. This CDR3 reads CASSSTEGSPGYTF. The CDR3 nucleotides are TGCGCCAGCAGCTCCACCGAAGGCAGCCCGGGCTACACCTTC.

The chain recombines TRBV7-9 with TRBJ1-2; TRBD1 agrees at 7 bases. The CDR3 sequence is 13 residues long. V shed 4 bases and J 6 bases; nucleotides not matched to a gene: 5. Germline CDR1 is SEHNR and CDR2 is FQNEAQ (reference sequence). In DNA, the CDR3 is TGTGCCAGCAGCTACCGGGACAGCCATGGCTACACCTTC. Amino acid sequence: CASSYRDSHGYTF.

The V call is TRBV2, the J call TRBJ2-2; perhaps TRBD1 as D (5 bases). CDR1 and CDR2 (germline): SNHLY, FYNNEI. Trimming took 7 bases from V and 0 from J, leaving 9 bases between them. This CDR3 region has 14 residues. Here the CDR3 DNA reads TGTGCCAGCAACAGGTTCGCGAACACCGGGGAGCTGTTTTTT. As protein: CASNRFANTGELFF.

The rearrangement links TRBV4-2 to TRBJ1-2; D unclear. Deletions cut 0 bases from V and 6 bases from J, with 20 bases between. The CDR3 is 17 residues long. Germline loops: CDR1 LGHNA, CDR2 YNFKEQ. The CDR3 region is CASSQERMAQFWDGYTF. The CDR3 DNA sequence: TGTGCCAGCAGCCAAGAGCGGATGGCGCAATTCTGGGATGGCTACACCTTC.

This sequence joins TRBV9 and TRBJ1-5; 9 bases agree with TRBD1. Germline CDR1 and CDR2: SGDLS and YYNGEE. J was trimmed by 6 bases and V by 3 bases; bases with no gene match: 7. The CDR3 totals 15 residues. CDR3 protein: CASSAPGQGFQPQHF. Written as DNA, the CDR3 is TGTGCCAGCAGCGCCCCGGGACAGGGCTTTCAGCCCCAGCATTTT.

V and J are TRBV2 and TRBJ2-7, with 8 bases matching TRBD2. CDR3 length equals 15 residues. Germline lookup yields CDR1 SNHLY and CDR2 FYNNEI. V trimming: 6 bases; J trimming: 3 bases; junction bases outside the gene matches: 10. The CDR3 region has the DNA TGTGCCAGCAGAAACCGGACTAGCCGAAGCTACGAGCAGTACTTC. This encodes CASRNRTSRSYEQYF. Using reference TRBV2 and TRBJ2-7 for the parts outside the CDR3, the full variable domain is EPEVTQTPSHQVTQMGQEVILRCVPISNHLYFYWYRQILGQKVEFLVSFYNNEISEKSEIFDDQFSVERPDGSNFTLKIRSTKLEDSAMYFCASRNRTSRSYEQYFGPGTRLTVT.

This rearrangement joins TRBV9 to TRBJ2-2; D remains unclear. V was cut by 5 bases and J by 0 bases, with 11 bases left in between. The CDR3 sequence is 15 residues long. Looked up from germline, CDR1 is SGDLS and CDR2 is YYNGEE. CDR3 in amino acids: CASSNTPSNTGELFF. CDR3 nucleotides: TGTGCCAGCAGTAACACGCCTTCGAACACCGGGGAGCTGTTTTTT.

This clone appeared once. For the CDR3, the DNA is TGTGCCAGCAGCTTAGATCGGTCATCCCCCGGGGAGCTGTTTTTT. Translating it yields CASSLDRSSPGELFF. The rearrangement uses TRBV11-2 and TRBJ2-2, with D uncertain. CDR3 length: 15 amino acids. CDR1 SGHAT and CDR2 FQNNGV come from the germline V gene. Trimming pared 0 bases from V and 6 bases from J, leaving 11 bases between.

The J gene is TRBJ2-5, the V gene TRBV10-3; D ambiguous. CDR1 and CDR2 from the germline V gene are ENHRY and SYGVKD. V dropped 6 bases and J dropped 3 bases, with 8 bases sitting between them. This CDR3 spans 12 amino acids. This CDR3 reads CAISAVEETQYF. The CDR3 DNA reads as TGTGCCATCAGCGCAGTGGAAGAGACCCAGTACTTC.

This clone was found once. This chain connects TRBV28 to TRBJ2-3; D may be TRBD2 (5 bases). V was clipped by 8 bases and J by 9 bases, with 15 bases between them. CDR1 MDHEN and CDR2 SYDVKM come from the germline V gene. This CDR3 has 12 amino acids. The CDR3 here is CASSGIPDTQYF. The CDR3 bases are TGTGCCAGCTCCGGGATCCCTGACACGCAGTATTTT.

The CDR3 nucleotides read TGTGCCAGCAACCGAGGCGGGAAAGAGACCCAGTACTTC. Translation gives CASNRGGKETQYF. The rearrangement joins TRBV6-6 to TRBJ2-5; D perhaps matches TRBD2 (6 bases). The CDR3 totals 13 residues. The germline V gene has CDR1 MNHNY and CDR2 SVGAGI (reference sequence). V was shortened by 7 bases and J by 3 bases, with 12 bases between the two germline ends.

The chain has TRBV15 and TRBJ1-5; no definite D call. Germline CDR1 and CDR2: LNHNV and YYDKDF (reference sequence). V lost 8 bases to trimming and J lost 2 bases, with 10 bases between them. CDR3 length equals 13 residues. The CDR3: CATVSSRNQPQHF. CDR3 nucleotide sequence: TGTGCCACCGTCAGCAGCCGCAATCAGCCCCAGCATTTT.

This clone was seen just once. The chain joins TRBV7-9 to TRBJ1-2, with 7 bases lining up with TRBD1. CDR3 length: 13 amino acids. J gave up 6 bases and V 2 bases, and 3 bases lay outside the gene matches. Per the germline V gene, CDR1 is SEHNR and CDR2 is FQNEAQ (reference sequence). The CDR3 here is CASSLTGVDGYTF. The CDR3, as DNA: TGTGCCAGCAGCTTAACAGGGGTTGATGGCTACACCTTC.

This clone has a single count. The chain carries TRBV30 and TRBJ2-7, with D possibly called TRBD1 or TRBD2 (5 bases each). Germline assignment: CDR1 GTSNPN and CDR2 SVGIG (reference sequence). Trimming removed 4 bases from V and 8 bases from J, with 12 bases in between. The CDR3 totals 11 residues. The CDR3 loop reads CAWKQEGKQYF. CDR3 DNA sequence: TGTGCCTGGAAACAAGAGGGGAAGCAGTACTTC.

The rearrangement links TRBV11-1 to TRBJ2-7; 12 positions match TRBD1. The CDR3 runs to 15 residues. Looked up from germline, CDR1 is SGHAT and CDR2 is FQDESV (reference sequence). Trimming took 1 base from V and 6 from J; bases not matched to a gene: 4. The CDR3 loop is CASSLVGTGGFEQYF. In DNA, the CDR3 is TGTGCCAGCAGCTTAGTTGGGACAGGGGGCTTCGAGCAGTACTTC.

The chain joins TRBV11-2 to TRBJ2-3; no clear D gene. This CDR3 region has 15 residues. The V gene lost 4 bases and the J gene lost 0 bases, with 11 bases spanning the gap. Per germline, CDR1 SGHAT and CDR2 FQNNGV. CDR3 protein: CASSSPRYSTDTQYF. The DNA of the CDR3 is TGTGCCAGCAGCTCCCCCCGGTATAGCACAGATACGCAGTATTTT.

The gene calls are TRBV4-2 and TRBJ2-4; the match to TRBD2 covers 15 bases. Germline loops: CDR1 LGHNA, CDR2 YNFKEQ. The V segment lost 4 bases and the J segment 8 bases; nucleotides outside the gene matches: 6. The CDR3 covers 16 residues. CDR3 residues: CASSPGLAGGEDIQYF. CDR3 DNA: TGTGCCAGCAGCCCGGGACTAGCGGGGGGCGAGGACATTCAGTACTTC.

V gene TRBV10-3 combines with J gene TRBJ2-2; 7 bases are shared with TRBD1. The CDR3 length is 12 residues. Germline trimming cut 8 bases from V and 8 bases from J; bases unmatched to any gene: 5. Germline CDR1 and CDR2: ENHRY and SYGVKD. The CDR3 DNA sequence: TGTGCCATCGGTCCGACAGGGGGGGAGCTGTTTTTT. This sequence encodes CAIGPTGGELFF.

The gene calls are TRBV21-1 and TRBJ1-3. TRBV21-1 is a pseudogene. The CDR3 runs 16 residues. CDR3 DNA sequence: TGTGCCAGCAGCAGTTCTGGGAAGCACTCTGGAAACACCATATATTTT. Translated: CASSSSGKHSGNTIYF.

The rearrangement uses TRBV19 and TRBJ1-1; D may be TRBD1 (6 bases). The germline V gene has CDR1 LNHDA and CDR2 SQIVND (reference sequence). The CDR3 has 12 residues. Deletions cut 6 bases from V and 6 bases from J, with 11 bases between. This CDR3 reads CASRPEGAEAFF. CDR3 DNA: TGTGCCAGTAGGCCCGAGGGGGCTGAAGCTTTCTTT.